The 30 T cell receptor beta chains given below trace back to one sample, sequenced in a study of T cell repertoires in cytomegalovirus infection. No antigen is known for these receptors. Via MiXCR, TCRdb re-called the reads, giving one row per CDR3 protein. The sample lists roughly 920,000 distinct CDR3 sequences; less than 40% were seen once. This sample comprised cultured CD8+ T cells from PBMCs, obtained from culture after CMV antigen stimulation. These receptors were taken from a human donor in good health (CMV status not recorded). Some clones in this sample may be carry-over from other donors' samples.

The CDR3 DNA reads as TGTGCCATCAGAGAGCGGAGGGATTTTAAGGCTAGCGGGGTCACAGATACGCAGTATTTT. As protein: CAIRERRDFKASGVTDTQYF. The rearrangement uses TRBV10-3 and TRBJ2-3; 9 positions agree with TRBD2. The trim removed 6 bases at V and 2 bases at J, leaving 21 bases unmatched. Germline values: CDR1 ENHRY, CDR2 SYGVKD. The CDR3 sequence is 20 residues long.

This clonotype came up many times. The chain carries TRBV6-2 or TRBV6-3 and TRBJ1-5; the match to TRBD1 covers 7 bases. Germline CDR1 MNHEY, CDR2 SVGEGT. Trimming cost V 2 bases and J 3 bases; bases outside gene matches: 19. This CDR3 has 20 residues. In DNA form, the CDR3 reads TGTGCCAGCAGTTACCCTTTTGGTAGTGGACAGGAGGGCTTCAATCAGCCCCAGCATTTT. It yields the protein CASSYPFGSGQEGFNQPQHF.

The chain carries TRBV6-2 or TRBV6-3 and TRBJ1-5; D ambiguous. The CDR3 runs to 19 residues. CDR1 MNHEY and CDR2 SVGEGT come from the germline V gene. Deletions cut 2 bases from V and 4 bases from J, with 24 bases between. In DNA, the CDR3 is TGTGCCAGCAGTTACACAAGCAACGGGATCCTCGGTTGGAATCAGCCCCAGCATTTT. Its translation is CASSYTSNGILGWNQPQHF.

The sample holds a few counts of this clonotype. The chain joins TRBV27 to TRBJ1-5; 9 bases are a match to TRBD1. The CDR3 loop spans 15 amino acids. Germline V lookup: CDR1 MNHEY, CDR2 SMNVEV (reference sequence). Trimming took 2 bases from V and 6 from J; bases not matched to a gene: 5. The CDR3 sequence: CASSLQGQGGQPQHF. The DNA of the CDR3 is TGTGCCAGCAGTTTACAGGGACAGGGAGGTCAGCCCCAGCATTTT.

Ten or more counts support this clonotype. As DNA, the CDR3 is TGTGCCAGCAGTCCCTCAACGGGGTCTGTCCCCCAGCATTTT. Translation: CASSPSTGSVPQHF. The J gene is TRBJ1-5, the V gene TRBV12-3 or TRBV12-4; D is uncertain. CDR3 length equals 14 residues. V was cut by 5 bases and J by 10 bases, with 18 bases left in between.

The chain couples TRBV19 to TRBJ1-1, with D possibly being TRBD1 (6 bases). With 9 bases removed from V and 11 bases from J, the gap between germline ends came to 16 bases. This CDR3 is 11 amino acids long. CDR1 LNHDA and CDR2 SQIVND come from the germline V gene (reference sequence). The DNA of the CDR3 is TGTGCCAGCAGGGCAGGGGTGGCGGCTTTCTTT. Amino acids: CASRAGVAAFF.

This clonotype came up many times. The rearrangement links TRBV7-8 to TRBJ2-7; no definite D call. Trimming left V 1 base short and J 2 bases short, with 12 bases between. The germline V gene has CDR1 SGHVS and CDR2 FQNEAQ. This CDR3 has 15 residues. Here the CDR3 reads CASSLGFGGTYEQYV. The CDR3 DNA follows: TGTGCCAGCAGCTTAGGGTTCGGCGGCACCTACGAGCAGTACGTC.

The gene calls are TRBV19 and TRBJ2-3; tentative D call: TRBD2 (6 bases). Germline values: CDR1 LNHDA, CDR2 SQIVND (reference sequence). Trimming shortened V by 7 bases and J by 4 bases, and 15 bases separated the two germline ends. The length of the CDR3 is 14 residues. The CDR3 loop is CASTWRGFADTQYF. The CDR3 DNA is TGTGCCAGTACATGGAGGGGTTTCGCAGATACGCAGTATTTT.

J is TRBJ2-1 and V is TRBV11-2; D is possibly TRBD1 or TRBD2 (6 bases each). The germline gives CDR1 SGHAT, CDR2 FQNNGV. The CDR3 sequence is 14 residues long. The V and J ends lost 4 bases and 10 bases respectively, with 17 bases between them. CDR3 residues: CASSWLPGAGEQFF. Here the CDR3 DNA reads TGTGCCAGCAGCTGGCTTCCGGGGGCTGGCGAGCAGTTCTTC.

The chain has TRBV6-2 or TRBV6-3 and TRBJ2-7; 9 positions match TRBD1. The CDR3 extends over 15 amino acids. With 6 bases clipped from V and 3 bases from J, the junction kept 9 bases outside the gene matches. CDR1 and CDR2 from the germline V gene are MNHEY and SVGEGT. Written as DNA, the CDR3 is TGTGCCAGCAGCAAACTGACGACAGGGGGCTACGAGCAGTACGTC. It yields the protein CASSKLTTGGYEQYV.

The gene calls are TRBV2 and TRBJ2-1; possible D gene TRBD1, 5 bases. The CDR3 is 13 residues long. In germline, CDR1 is SNHLY, CDR2 FYNNEI. Trimming cost V 7 bases and J 7 bases, with 14 bases left between them. The CDR3 here is CASNRFRDNEQFF. The CDR3 DNA follows: TGTGCCAGCAACCGATTCAGGGATAATGAGCAGTTCTTC.

J is TRBJ2-7 and V is TRBV7-9, with D perhaps TRBD2 (5 bases). V shed 5 bases and J shed 0 bases, with 11 bases lying between them. The CDR3 totals 14 residues. Germline V gene lookup returns CDR1 SEHNR and CDR2 FQNEAQ (reference sequence). This CDR3 reads CASSRTGDSYEQYF. The CDR3 nucleotides are TGTGCCAGCAGCCGTACCGGGGACTCCTACGAGCAGTACTTC.

The genes are TRBV9 and TRBJ2-6, with TRBD1 identical over 8 bases. J was trimmed by 0 bases and V by 3 bases; bases with no gene match: 11. Germline V gene sequence: CDR1 SGDLS, CDR2 YYNGEE. There are 19 residues in the CDR3. CDR3 loop: CASSETSGGLSSGANVLTF. As DNA, the CDR3 is TGTGCCAGCAGCGAAACATCAGGGGGCCTGAGCTCTGGGGCCAACGTCCTGACTTTC.

This clonotype was detected ten times or more. In DNA form, the CDR3 reads TGTGCCAGCAGCCTCAGACAGGGTGGGGATCAGCCCCAGCATTTT. It translates to CASSLRQGGDQPQHF. The chain carries TRBV12-3 or TRBV12-4 and TRBJ1-5; 7 bases fit TRBD1. J gave up 5 bases and V 6 bases, and 10 bases lay outside the gene matches. The CDR3 is 15 residues long.

This chain uses TRBV20-1 with TRBJ2-1; TRBD2 matches 13 bases. The germline V gene encodes CDR1 DFQATT and CDR2 SNEGSKA (reference sequence). The CDR3 is 14 residues long. V lost 5 bases, J lost 10 bases, and 8 bases stayed unmatched. This chain's CDR3 is CSAPGTSGDWEQFF. The CDR3 nucleotides are TGCAGTGCTCCCGGGACTAGCGGGGATTGGGAGCAGTTCTTC.

There are a few counts of this clonotype. The chain links TRBV15 to TRBJ2-2; either TRBD1 or TRBD2 may supply D (5 bases each). This CDR3 contains 16 residues. Per the germline V gene, CDR1 is LNHNV and CDR2 is YYDKDF (reference sequence). The V gene lost 5 bases and the J gene lost 1 base, with 14 bases spanning the gap. CDR3 loop: CATSPTEGKNTGELFF. CDR3 nucleotide sequence: TGTGCCACCAGCCCGACAGAGGGGAAGAACACCGGGGAGCTGTTTTTT.

This chain joins TRBV12-3 or TRBV12-4 and TRBJ1-5, with D uncertain. CDR3 size: 15 residues. V lost 3 bases, J lost 6 bases, and 15 bases lay in between. The CDR3 reads CASSFFGEEGQPQHF. As DNA, the CDR3 is TGTGCCAGCAGTTTTTTCGGGGAAGAGGGTCAGCCCCAGCATTTT.

Remarks on this clonotype: At one of its ends the junction is not consistent with the germline gene, which may arise from a read error. The V gene is TRBV6-2 or TRBV6-3, the J gene TRBJ1-1; D ambiguous. Germline V CDR1 and CDR2: MNHEY, SVGEGT. This CDR3 region has 13 residues. The CDR3 DNA reads TGTGTCAGCACCATACTGGGAGGACGTCGGGCTTTCTTT. Translation: CVSTILGGRRAFF.

The V call is TRBV20-1, the J call TRBJ1-6; D is perhaps TRBD1 (6 bases). CDR3 length: 18 residues. Germline lookup yields CDR1 DFQATT and CDR2 SNEGSKA (reference sequence). V lost 3 bases and J 5 bases, leaving 23 bases between the germline ends. CDR3 DNA sequence: TGCAGTGCTAGTGGCCAAGTCCGGGGGGGCGAGGATAATTCACCCCTCCACTTT. Protein sequence: CSASGQVRGGEDNSPLHF.

In its sample, this clonotype was seen once. V is TRBV15 and J is TRBJ2-3; 8 bases fit TRBD1. Germline lookup yields CDR1 LNHNV and CDR2 YYDKDF (reference sequence). Unmatched junction bases numbered 5, after V lost 4 bases and J lost 2 bases. CDR3 length: 15 residues. DNA of the CDR3: TGTGCCACCAGCAACAGGGGGGCCAACACAGATACGCAGTATTTT. This translates into CATSNRGANTDTQYF. Complete variable domain (other parts from reference TRBV15 and TRBJ2-3): DAMVIQNPRYQVTQFGKPVTLSCSQTLNHNVMYWYQQKSSQAPKLLFHYYDKDFNNEADTPDNFQSRRPNTSFCFLDIRSPGLGDTAMYLCATSNRGANTDTQYFGPGTRLTVL.

This clonotype was found a few times. J is TRBJ2-7 and V is TRBV5-8; 9 nucleotides match TRBD1. Germline trimming cut 2 bases from V and 7 bases from J; bases unmatched to any gene: 10. The germline V gene has CDR1 SGHTS and CDR2 YDEGEE. The CDR3 covers 15 residues. CDR3 in amino acids: CASSFVGQGLREQYV. In nucleotides, the CDR3 is TGTGCCAGCAGCTTTGTAGGACAGGGGCTGCGGGAGCAGTACGTC.

In this sample, this clonotype turned up a few times. This rearrangement joins TRBV20-1 to TRBJ1-1; D unresolved. CDR3 size: 12 residues. Germline loops: CDR1 DFQATT, CDR2 SNEGSKA (reference sequence). With 6 bases removed from V and 0 bases from J, the gap between germline ends came to 8 bases. CDR3 region: CSAQWVNTEAFF. CDR3 sequence (DNA): TGCAGTGCCCAATGGGTGAACACTGAAGCTTTCTTT.

CDR3 loop: CASTGDYGYTF. CDR3 in DNA: TGTGCCAGCACCGGCGACTATGGCTACACCTTC. The rearrangement links TRBV7-9 to TRBJ1-2; D remains ambiguous. The CDR3 loop spans 11 amino acids. V was shortened by 7 bases and J by 3 bases, with 6 bases between the two germline ends. Germline CDR1 reads SEHNR; CDR2 reads FQNEAQ (reference sequence). Full variable domain (remainder filled in from reference TRBV7-9 and TRBJ1-2): DTGVSQNPRHKITKRGQNVTFRCDPISEHNRLYWYRQTLGQGPEFLTYFQNEAQLEKSRLLSDRFSAERPKGSFSTLEIQRTEQGDSAMYLCASTGDYGYTFGSGTRLTVV.

The chain recombines TRBV11-2 with TRBJ1-1, with TRBD1 matching 9 bases. CDR3 size: 16 residues. In germline, CDR1 is SGHAT, CDR2 FQNNGV. With 3 bases clipped from V and 4 bases from J, the junction kept 9 bases outside the gene matches. The CDR3 reads CASSLWNRDRATEAFF. CDR3 coding DNA: TGTGCCAGCAGCTTGTGGAACCGGGACAGGGCCACTGAAGCTTTCTTT.

The chain recombines TRBV12-3 or TRBV12-4 with TRBJ1-3; D remains unclear. Trimming left V 7 bases short and J 5 bases short, with 21 bases between. This CDR3 comprises 16 residues. The CDR3 coding sequence is TGTGCCAGCAAATTATCCCTTCCCTATGCTAGAAACACCATATATTTT. It specifies CASKLSLPYARNTIYF.

The rearrangement joins TRBV3-1 to TRBJ2-1; 8 nucleotides align to TRBD2. CDR3 length: 16 amino acids. Germline V gives CDR1 LGHDT, CDR2 YNNKEL (reference sequence). J lost 7 bases, V lost 4 bases, and 12 bases had no gene match. The CDR3 protein is CASSPPELAVGNEQFF. The CDR3 DNA reads TGTGCCAGCAGCCCTCCCGAACTAGCGGTGGGAAATGAGCAGTTCTTC.

At least ten counts were recorded for this clonotype. The chain employs TRBV7-3 and TRBJ2-3; D might be TRBD1 (7 bases). The CDR3 is 17 residues long. V was clipped by 0 bases and J by 3 bases, with 16 bases between them. Looked up from germline, CDR1 is SGHTA and CDR2 is FQGTGA. CDR3 region: CASSLTVSGGRTDTQYF. The CDR3 DNA is TGTGCCAGCAGCTTAACGGTCTCAGGGGGGCGGACAGATACGCAGTATTTT.

This chain joins TRBV5-1 and TRBJ1-1; 9 bases map to TRBD1. The germline V gene encodes CDR1 SGHRS and CDR2 YFSETQ. CDR3 size: 13 residues. Trimming cost V 8 bases and J 5 bases; bases outside gene matches: 7. The CDR3 coding sequence is TGCGCCAGTCAACAGGGGGCACGGACTGAAGCTTTCTTT. Protein: CASQQGARTEAFF.

There are a few counts of this clonotype. Germline and junction disagree at one end, which may indicate a read error. The chain joins TRBV7-4 to TRBJ2-1, with 11 nucleotides matching TRBD2. Germline-derived CDR1 and CDR2 are SGHVT and SQSDAQ. The CDR3 runs 15 residues. The CDR3 nucleotides are TGTGTCAGCAGCTCCTTTCTAGCGGGGGGATTTGAGCAGTTCTTC. Amino acid sequence: CVSSSFLAGGFEQFF.

This clonotype has just a few counts. CDR3 loop: CASSFSTTYGYTF. CDR3 coding DNA: TGTGCCAGCAGTTTCTCAACCACCTATGGCTACACCTTC. The gene calls are TRBV12-3 or TRBV12-4 and TRBJ1-2; no reliable D call. Trimming shortened V by 3 bases and J by 4 bases, and 9 bases separated the two germline ends. The CDR3 runs to 13 residues.